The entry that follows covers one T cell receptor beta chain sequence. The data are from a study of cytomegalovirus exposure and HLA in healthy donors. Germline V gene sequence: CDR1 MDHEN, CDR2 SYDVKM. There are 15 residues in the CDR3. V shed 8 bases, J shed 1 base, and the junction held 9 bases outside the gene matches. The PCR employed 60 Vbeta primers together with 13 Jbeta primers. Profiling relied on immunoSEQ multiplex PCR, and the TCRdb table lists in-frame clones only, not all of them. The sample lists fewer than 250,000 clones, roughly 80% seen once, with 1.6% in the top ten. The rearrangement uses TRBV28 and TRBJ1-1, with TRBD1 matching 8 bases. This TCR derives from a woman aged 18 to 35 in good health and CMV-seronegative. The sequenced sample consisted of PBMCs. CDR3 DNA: TGTGCCAGCTACCCCGAGGGGACAGGGAACACTGAAGCTTTCTTT. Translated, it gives CASYPEGTGNTEAFF.